Below, 32 T cell receptor beta chains from the same sample are listed, as sequenced in a study of T cell responses to AZD1222 COVID-19 vaccine. The assay was immunoSEQ multiplex PCR, and TCRdb's table has in-frame clones only and misses some. The sample has 70,000 to 85,000 clones, roughly four fifths seen once. The specimen comprised peripheral blood, sampled on day 0 of AZD1222 vaccination. Receptors originate from an adult in good health.

This chain connects TRBV7-6 to TRBJ2-1; unclear D gene. V lost 1 base to trimming and J lost 4 bases, with 11 bases between them. CDR1 is SGHVS and CDR2 is FNYEAQ in the germline V gene. This CDR3 has 15 residues. For the CDR3, the DNA is TGTGCCAGCAGCTTAGAGCCCGATGGGTACAATGAGCAGTTCTTC. The encoded protein is CASSLEPDGYNEQFF.

This sequence joins TRBV6-5 and TRBJ1-4; D remains unclear. The germline CDR1 and CDR2 sequences are MNHEY and SVGAGI. V lost 6 bases to trimming and J lost 8 bases, with 16 bases between them. CDR3 size: 14 residues. CDR3 nucleotide sequence: TGTGCCAGCAGGAAGACTGGCCGCGAGGAAAAACTGTTTTTT. As protein: CASRKTGREEKLFF.

This clone was seen a handful of times. J is TRBJ1-1 and V is TRBV11-3; D gene uncertain. The CDR3 is made up of 13 amino acids. V was clipped by 6 bases and J by 2 bases, with 10 bases between them. Germline CDR1 SGHNT, CDR2 YENEEA. The CDR3 region has the DNA TGTGCCAGCAGTCCGACCCGTAACACTGAAGCTTTCTTT. Translation: CASSPTRNTEAFF.

This chain connects TRBV7-9 to TRBJ2-7; perhaps TRBD2 as D (6 bases). V dropped 5 bases and J dropped 7 bases, with 15 bases sitting between them. Per germline, CDR1 SEHNR and CDR2 FQNEAQ (reference sequence). The CDR3 is 13 residues long. DNA of the CDR3: TGTGCCAGCAGCCGGCGGGACGCTTTGGAGCAGTACTTC. Its translation: CASSRRDALEQYF.

The chain uses TRBV15 and TRBJ1-6; D is possibly TRBD1 (5 bases). The germline gives CDR1 LNHNV, CDR2 YYDKDF (reference sequence). There are 16 residues in the CDR3. V was cut by 1 base and J by 4 bases, with 11 bases left in between. The chain's CDR3 is CATSRATAGYNSPLHF. The DNA of the CDR3 is TGTGCCACCAGCAGAGCGACAGCCGGTTATAATTCACCCCTCCACTTT.

This chain uses TRBV5-1 with TRBJ1-3; possible D gene TRBD1, 6 bases. V lost 3 bases and J 0 bases, leaving 10 bases between the germline ends. Looked up from germline, CDR1 is SGHRS and CDR2 is YFSETQ. This CDR3 is built from 15 residues. The CDR3, as DNA: TGCGCCAGCAGCTCAGAGACAGGCTCTGGAAACACCATATATTTT. Its translation: CASSSETGSGNTIYF. Full variable domain (rest looked up from reference TRBV5-1 and TRBJ1-3): KAGVTQTPRYLIKTRGQQVTLSCSPISGHRSVSWYQQTPGQGLQFLFEYFSETQRNKGNFPGRFSGRQFSNSRSEMNVSTLELGDSALYLCASSSETGSGNTIYFGEGSWLTVV.

CDR3 coding DNA: TGCGCCAGCAGCCAGCAGGGACTAGCGGGAGACGAGCAGTACTTC. Translated: CASSQQGLAGDEQYF. The genes are TRBV4-3 and TRBJ2-7; 14 bases are shared with TRBD2. CDR3 size: 15 residues. The J segment lost 5 bases and the V segment lost 3 bases, leaving 3 bases of the junction unmatched. CDR1 is LGHNA and CDR2 is YSLEER in the germline V gene.

The chain couples TRBV7-2 to TRBJ2-2; perhaps TRBD1 as D (5 bases). The CDR3 has 17 residues. From germline, CDR1 is SGHTA and CDR2 FQGNSA. Trimming removed 2 bases at V and 5 bases at J, with 18 bases between. CDR3 sequence reads: CASSLNPHRPATGELFF. In DNA form, the CDR3 reads TGTGCCAGCAGCTTAAACCCCCACAGGCCGGCGACCGGGGAGCTGTTTTTT.

This clone has only a few counts. The chain carries TRBV6-2 or TRBV6-3 and TRBJ2-2, with D perhaps TRBD1 or TRBD2 (5 bases each). This CDR3 region has 14 residues. Germline-derived CDR1 and CDR2 are MNHEY and SVGEGT. The V end lost 4 bases, the J end lost 4 bases, and 10 bases lay between the germline ends. The DNA of the CDR3 is TGTGCCAGCAGTTCGGGGACGATCACCGGGGAGCTGTTTTTT. This encodes CASSSGTITGELFF.

The chain combines TRBV13 with TRBJ2-2; D uncertain. Trimming pared 4 bases from V and 5 bases from J, leaving 11 bases between. Germline lookup yields CDR1 PRHDT and CDR2 FYEKMQ (reference sequence). The CDR3 runs 14 residues. This CDR3 is CASSYVPETGELFF. CDR3 coding DNA: TGTGCCAGCAGCTACGTCCCTGAGACCGGGGAGCTGTTTTTT.

This clone was counted a single time. The J gene is TRBJ2-7, the V gene TRBV5-1; D call uncertain. The germline gives CDR1 SGHRS, CDR2 YFSETQ. This CDR3 contains 14 residues. The V and J ends lost 2 bases and 3 bases respectively, with 12 bases between them. The chain's CDR3 is CASSFSGLGYEQYF. DNA of the CDR3: TGCGCCAGCAGCTTTTCGGGCCTGGGCTACGAGCAGTACTTC.

This sequence joins TRBV6-5 and TRBJ1-1; a weak D match, TRBD1 (5 bases). Germline CDR1 MNHEY, CDR2 SVGAGI. The length of the CDR3 is 14 residues. V lost 7 bases and J lost 3, with 15 bases in between. The CDR3 sequence is CASKKWQGHTEAFF. CDR3 sequence (DNA): TGTGCCAGCAAAAAATGGCAGGGCCACACTGAAGCTTTCTTT.

The chain carries TRBV19 and TRBJ1-6; 7 positions match TRBD1. In germline, CDR1 is LNHDA, CDR2 SQIVND (reference sequence). The CDR3 runs 16 residues. Unmatched junction bases numbered 8, after V lost 3 bases and J lost 6 bases. The CDR3 DNA follows: TGTGCCAGTAGTATTGCAACAGGGGCCTTTAATTCACCCCTCCACTTT. Amino acid sequence: CASSIATGAFNSPLHF.

The chain combines TRBV3-1 (or the pseudogene TRBV3-2) with TRBJ2-7; 11 bases match TRBD2. Germline CDR1 is LGHDT and CDR2 is YNNKEL (reference sequence). The CDR3 runs 16 residues. The ends lost 1 base at V and 4 bases at J; junction bases unmatched: 6. CDR3 sequence: CASSQGDSGRDYEQYF. The CDR3 DNA is TGTGCCAGCAGCCAAGGGGATAGCGGGAGGGATTACGAGCAGTACTTC.

The chain carries TRBV9 and TRBJ2-2; TRBD1 might be the D (5 bases). V was pared by 0 bases and J by 3 bases, with 9 bases between. Germline CDR1 SGDLS, CDR2 YYNGEE. This CDR3 is 15 amino acids long. CDR3 in DNA: TGTGCCAGCAGCGTAGGGGCAGGGCACACCGGGGAGCTGTTTTTT. As protein: CASSVGAGHTGELFF.

The CDR3 loop is CASSAGTVNYEQYF. CDR3 coding DNA: TGTGCCAGCTCAGCCGGGACTGTGAACTACGAGCAGTACTTC. The rearrangement links TRBV18 to TRBJ2-7, with a weak D call TRBD2 (6 bases). The V gene's germline CDR1 is KGHSH and CDR2 LQKENI. The length of the CDR3 is 14 residues. The V end lost 5 bases, the J end lost 3 bases, and 14 bases lay between the germline ends.

V usage is TRBV9 and J usage is TRBJ1-2; a possible D gene is TRBD1 (6 bases). Trimming took off 2 bases at V and 0 bases at J, with 8 bases between the two ends. Germline CDR1 SGDLS, CDR2 YYNGEE. The CDR3 is 14 amino acids. The CDR3 protein is CASSVGHTNYGYTF. CDR3 in DNA: TGTGCCAGCAGCGTGGGACACACTAACTATGGCTACACCTTC.

The chain uses TRBV29-1 and TRBJ2-5; tentative D call: TRBD2 (6 bases). The CDR3 spans 13 residues. Germline CDR1 SQVTM, CDR2 ANQGSEA. The V end lost 8 bases, the J end lost 0 bases, and 13 bases lay between the germline ends. This chain's CDR3 is CSTLRDYQETQYF. For the CDR3, the DNA is TGCAGCACCCTCCGGGACTACCAAGAGACCCAGTACTTC.

This clone was detected only a few times. CDR3 in amino acids: CASSEKGTDTQYF. The DNA of the CDR3 is TGTGCCAGCAGTGAAAAGGGAACAGATACGCAGTATTTT. The rearrangement uses TRBV6-4 and TRBJ2-3; D is undetermined. The V and J ends lost 3 bases and 3 bases respectively, with 7 bases between them. The CDR3 runs 13 residues. Germline CDR1 reads MRHNA; CDR2 reads SNTAGT.

The J gene is TRBJ2-7, the V gene TRBV5-1; the D gene is possibly TRBD1 (5 bases). V dropped 4 bases and J dropped 4 bases, with 15 bases sitting between them. The CDR3 extends over 14 amino acids. Per the germline V gene, CDR1 is SGHRS and CDR2 is YFSETQ. The CDR3 sequence: CASSQGHRPYEQYF. Written as DNA, the CDR3 is TGCGCCAGCAGCCAAGGGCACAGGCCGTACGAGCAGTACTTC.

This chain joins TRBV13 and TRBJ1-1; D gene uncertain. Trimming removed 0 bases at V and 1 base at J, with 9 bases between. Germline V gene lookup returns CDR1 PRHDT and CDR2 FYEKMQ (reference sequence). The length of the CDR3 is 15 residues. This CDR3 reads CASSLGTGKNTEAFF. The DNA of the CDR3 is TGTGCCAGCAGCTTAGGGACGGGGAAGAACACTGAAGCTTTCTTT.

The gene calls are TRBV12-3 or TRBV12-4 and TRBJ1-1, with D unclear. Between the trimmed V and J ends, which lost 8 bases and 11 bases, there was a span of 15 bases. The CDR3 length is 11 residues. As DNA, the CDR3 is TGTGCCAGCGGTCAGACCCGGTCGGCTTTCTTT. This translates into CASGQTRSAFF.

This clone was counted a few times. V usage is TRBV15 and J usage is TRBJ1-1, with D tentatively TRBD1 (5 bases). The length of the CDR3 is 13 residues. V lost 3 bases and J 9 bases, leaving 14 bases between the germline ends. Germline V CDR1 and CDR2: LNHNV, YYDKDF (reference sequence). The CDR3 reads CATSRRGWDQAFF. CDR3 sequence (DNA): TGTGCCACCAGCAGGAGAGGATGGGACCAAGCTTTCTTT.

In this sample, this clone turned up once. The chain employs TRBV5-6 and TRBJ2-7; no firm D call. V lost 0 bases and J lost 5, with 9 bases in between. Germline V gives CDR1 SGHDT, CDR2 YYEEEE. The CDR3 runs to 13 residues. The CDR3 is CASSLGGSDEQYF. The CDR3 DNA reads as TGTGCCAGCAGCTTGGGGGGATCCGACGAGCAGTACTTC.

This sequence joins TRBV5-1 and TRBJ1-3; TRBD1 matches at 10 bases. Germline assignment: CDR1 SGHRS and CDR2 YFSETQ. The CDR3 has 17 residues. Trimming cost V 3 bases and J 0 bases; bases outside gene matches: 6. The CDR3, as DNA: TGCGCCAGCAGCTCCGGGACAGGGGCGAACTCTGGAAACACCATATATTTT. Amino acids: CASSSGTGANSGNTIYF. The entire variable domain, with the rest obtained from reference TRBV5-1 and TRBJ1-3, is as follows: KAGVTQTPRYLIKTRGQQVTLSCSPISGHRSVSWYQQTPGQGLQFLFEYFSETQRNKGNFPGRFSGRQFSNSRSEMNVSTLELGDSALYLCASSSGTGANSGNTIYFGEGSWLTVV.

The V and J genes are TRBV5-1 and TRBJ2-5, with TRBD2 matching over 9 bases. V trimming: 3 bases; J trimming: 2 bases; junction bases outside the gene matches: 11. Germline V gives CDR1 SGHRS, CDR2 YFSETQ. The CDR3 totals 17 residues. This CDR3 reads CASSSTNPGLAQETQYF. In DNA, the CDR3 is TGCGCCAGCAGCTCAACCAACCCCGGACTAGCGCAAGAGACCCAGTACTTC.

The chain carries TRBV5-1 and TRBJ2-3, with unresolved D. The length of the CDR3 is 15 residues. Germline V gene lookup returns CDR1 SGHRS and CDR2 YFSETQ. With 0 bases removed from V and 1 base from J, the gap between germline ends came to 9 bases. Here the CDR3 DNA reads TGCGCCAGCAGCTTGGACGGCGTGGGCACAGATACGCAGTATTTT. Translated: CASSLDGVGTDTQYF.

This clone was seen just once. The chain combines TRBV10-2 with TRBJ1-1; D ambiguous. With 3 bases removed from V and 0 bases from J, the gap between germline ends came to 8 bases. This CDR3 has 14 amino acids. The germline CDR1 and CDR2 sequences are WSHSY and SAAADI. The CDR3 region has the DNA TGCGCCAGCAGTGAATGGGGTATGAACACTGAAGCTTTCTTT. This sequence encodes CASSEWGMNTEAFF.

This chain uses TRBV5-1 with TRBJ2-7; D is perhaps TRBD2 (6 bases). Germline V lookup: CDR1 SGHRS, CDR2 YFSETQ. Deletions cut 1 base from V and 5 bases from J, with 10 bases between. The CDR3 is made up of 13 amino acids. The CDR3: CASSLQSGDEQYF. CDR3 nucleotides: TGCGCCAGCAGCTTGCAGTCGGGGGACGAGCAGTACTTC. Drawing the rest from reference TRBV5-1 and TRBJ2-7, the complete variable domain is KAGVTQTPRYLIKTRGQQVTLSCSPISGHRSVSWYQQTPGQGLQFLFEYFSETQRNKGNFPGRFSGRQFSNSRSEMNVSTLELGDSALYLCASSLQSGDEQYFGPGTRLTVT.

As regards this clone: Compared with germline, one end of the junction differs, possibly owing to a read error. The chain combines TRBV7-2 with TRBJ2-7; D possibly matches TRBD1 or TRBD2 (5 bases each). The CDR3 has 14 amino acids. Germline lookup yields CDR1 SGHTA and CDR2 FQGNSA. The CDR3 protein is CASSPSPGLVPGTF. The CDR3 region has the DNA TGTGCCAGCAGCCCTAGCCCGGGGCTAGTGCCGGGTACCTTC.

The chain combines TRBV2 with TRBJ1-1; no definite D call. This CDR3 contains 13 residues. Germline-derived CDR1 and CDR2 are SNHLY and FYNNEI. Trimming took 4 bases from V and 1 from J, leaving 7 bases between them. The CDR3 region has the DNA TGTGCCAGCAGTGTCCAAGGGAACACTGAAGCTTTCTTT. As protein: CASSVQGNTEAFF.

This clone occurred once. The J gene is TRBJ2-3, the V gene TRBV4-1; a weak D match, TRBD1 (6 bases). Germline CDR1 reads MGHRA; CDR2 reads YSYEKL. The CDR3 spans 17 residues. Trimming removed 2 bases at V and 3 bases at J, with 18 bases between. DNA of the CDR3: TGCGCCAGCAGCCAACAAGGGCGACAGGCCCGAACAGATACGCAGTATTTT. This codes for CASSQQGRQARTDTQYF.